Below are 11 T cell receptor beta chains sequenced from a single sample in a study of T cell responses to AZD1222 COVID-19 vaccine. Clones were sequenced by immunoSEQ multiplex PCR, and TCRdb holds only the in-frame ones, with some missing. The sample has just over 150,000 clones; about nine tenths are singletons. The material was peripheral blood, obtained on day 0 of AZD1222 vaccination. Receptors were obtained from an adult in good health.

The chain couples TRBV7-9 to TRBJ2-1; either TRBD1 or TRBD2 may fit D (5 bases each). Trimming removed 5 bases at V and 2 bases at J, with 13 bases between. The CDR3 extends over 15 amino acids. Per the germline V gene, CDR1 is SEHNR and CDR2 is FQNEAQ (reference sequence). CDR3 in amino acids: CASSPDLGAYNEQFF. The CDR3 DNA sequence: TGTGCCAGCAGCCCTGACCTGGGGGCCTACAATGAGCAGTTCTTC. Variable domain in full (rest from reference TRBV7-9 and TRBJ2-1): DTGVSQNPRHKITKRGQNVTFRCDPISEHNRLYWYRQTLGQGPEFLTYFQNEAQLEKSRLLSDRFSAERPKGSFSTLEIQRTEQGDSAMYLCASSPDLGAYNEQFFGPGTRLTVL.

The CDR3: CATKKRETKDTQYF. The CDR3 DNA is TGTGCCACCAAAAAGCGGGAGACTAAAGATACGCAGTATTTT. The rearrangement links TRBV24-1 to TRBJ2-3; 8 nucleotides align to TRBD2. Trimming took 8 bases from V and 5 from J; bases not matched to a gene: 8. Germline values: CDR1 KGHDR, CDR2 SFDVKD. The CDR3 totals 14 residues.

The rearrangement links TRBV7-2 to TRBJ2-7; the match to TRBD2 covers 9 bases. The V gene's germline CDR1 is SGHTA and CDR2 FQGNSA. CDR3 size: 15 residues. The V gene end was trimmed by 6 bases and the J gene end by 2 bases; junction bases not matched to a gene: 8. In DNA, the CDR3 is TGTGCCAGCAGGCGGTCTAGCGGGGATACCTACGAGCAGTACTTC. Translating it yields CASRRSSGDTYEQYF. Complete variable domain (other parts from reference TRBV7-2 and TRBJ2-7): GAGVSQSPSNKVTEKGKDVELRCDPISGHTALYWYRQSLGQGLEFLIYFQGNSAPDKSGLPSDRFSAERTGGSVSTLTIQRTQQEDSAVYLCASRRSSGDTYEQYFGPGTRLTVT.

The rearrangement joins TRBV13 to TRBJ2-1, with 14 bases fitting TRBD2. This CDR3 comprises 17 residues. The V gene's germline CDR1 is PRHDT and CDR2 FYEKMQ (reference sequence). V gave up 4 bases and J gave up 5 bases; unmatched junction bases: 7. The CDR3 region has the DNA TGTGCCAGCAGCTACTGGGCGGGACTAGCGGGAGACAATGAGCAGTTCTTC. Its protein product is CASSYWAGLAGDNEQFF.

J is TRBJ2-5 and V is TRBV5-1; D is possibly TRBD1 (6 bases). Trimming took 5 bases from V and 1 from J, leaving 9 bases between them. The CDR3 covers 13 residues. CDR1 is SGHRS and CDR2 is YFSETQ in the germline V gene. CDR3 sequence reads: CASSWDIQETQYF. The CDR3, as DNA: TGCGCCAGCAGTTGGGACATCCAAGAGACCCAGTACTTC.

CDR3 loop: CASSPRLAYNEQFF. The DNA for the CDR3 is TGTGCCAGCAGCCCCCGACTAGCCTACAATGAGCAGTTCTTC. This chain links TRBV6-2 or TRBV6-3 with TRBJ2-1, with D possibly matching TRBD2 (6 bases). The CDR3 contains 14 residues. Germline V lookup: CDR1 MNHEY, CDR2 SVGEGT. The germline V and J ends were trimmed by 6 bases and 2 bases, with 11 bases remaining between them.

This clone was seen more than once but under ten times. This sequence joins TRBV7-2 and TRBJ1-4; no clear D gene. The germline V gene encodes CDR1 SGHTA and CDR2 FQGNSA. V lost 1 base and J lost 5, with 11 bases in between. The CDR3 extends over 15 amino acids. The CDR3 loop reads CASSLVDGENEKLFF. The CDR3 DNA is TGTGCCAGCAGCTTAGTGGACGGTGAAAATGAAAAACTGTTTTTT.

The chain employs TRBV5-4 and TRBJ2-7, with D possibly matching TRBD2 (5 bases). Trimming removed 4 bases at V and 4 bases at J, with 21 bases between. This CDR3 is built from 16 residues. Per the germline V gene, CDR1 is SGHNT and CDR2 is YYREEE (reference sequence). DNA of the CDR3: TGTGCCAGCAGCCCAGCATCAGAGGGTTTTAAGTACGAGCAGTACTTC. Its translation: CASSPASEGFKYEQYF.

The chain joins TRBV5-6 to TRBJ1-1; tentatively, D is TRBD1 (5 bases). Germline CDR1 SGHDT, CDR2 YYEEEE. Trimming pared 3 bases from V and 7 bases from J, leaving 10 bases between. The CDR3 contains 12 residues. The CDR3 reads CASSSGTIEAFF. The CDR3 DNA reads TGTGCCAGCAGCTCGGGGACTATTGAAGCTTTCTTT.

The sample holds one count of this clone. V gene TRBV7-2 combines with J gene TRBJ2-7; 7 bases agree with TRBD2. In germline, CDR1 is SGHTA, CDR2 FQGNSA. V lost 5 bases to trimming and J lost 1 base; unmatched junction nucleotides: 8. The CDR3 spans 15 residues. This CDR3 reads CASSISGFPSYEQYF. The CDR3 coding sequence is TGTGCCAGCAGCATTAGCGGGTTTCCATCCTACGAGCAGTACTTC.

This clone was counted between two and nine times. In nucleotides, the CDR3 is TGTGCCAGCAGCCTTGGGACTAGCGGGAGCGATGAGCAGTTCTTC. Protein: CASSLGTSGSDEQFF. The V and J genes are TRBV11-3 and TRBJ2-1; 14 nucleotides agree with TRBD2. J was trimmed by 8 bases and V by 5 bases; bases with no gene match: 5. The CDR3 totals 15 residues. From germline, CDR1 is SGHNT and CDR2 YENEEA.